This TCR beta chain was retrieved from a study of shared clonotypes between healthy human individuals (TCRdb year 2020). With respect to the entire study: The cohort comprised two women and a few men aged 18 to 49 years. For each donor, three plates each were used for CD4 naive and CD4 memory, two plates were used for CD8 naive, and one plate was used for CD8 memory. Between about 0.8 and 8.9 billion PBMCs per donor were obtained by leukapheresis. To estimate repertoire size and how much clonotype sharing occurs between individuals, the study deeply sequenced the blood TCR repertoires of several healthy adults. Different laboratories and diverse techniques were used to prepare libraries and sequence TCR repertoires, to increase sequencing depth and limit assay-specific biases.

In the germline V gene (reference sequence), CDR1 corresponds to MNHEY and CDR2 to SMNVEV. Including the terminal cysteine and phenylalanine, the CDR3 comprises 14 residues. The read is trimmed to its CDR3 DNA, 42 bases read in frame from base 1. V trim: 6 bases; J trim: 5 bases; unmatched bases: 5. Using the deep immunoSEQ assay, TCR CDR3 regions were amplified from genomic DNA by multiplex PCR. Extracted genomic DNA from each cell subset was distributed evenly across all wells of several immunoSEQ 96-well plates, and each plate was treated as a replicate. For sorted subsets, about 210 ng of genomic DNA, equivalent to some 30,000 T cell genomes, went into each replicate PCR. Purified libraries were quantified with a Qubit 3.0 fluorometer, sized on a Bioanalyzer 2100, and re-quantified with the KAPA Library Quantification kit. Every immunoSEQ 96-well plate was sequenced on a dedicated single-read 150-cycle Illumina NextSeq 550 flow cell. For the original study's pipeline: Because the immunoSEQ output held only junctional sequences and lacked quality scores, the filtering could not match the filtering applied to full-length reads. Sequences were annotated with PyIR, a Python wrapper for IgBLAST v1.9, using IMGT germline references to assign V/J genes and CDR3. Reads were removed for weak V/J assignments (E-value above 1e-6), missing CDR3, stop codons, out-of-frame junctions, or ambiguous translated residues. A V3J clonotype was defined by an identical inferred V gene, J gene, and CDR3 amino acid sequence. To compute the percentage overlap between repertoires, the number of shared unique clonotypes was divided by the size of the smaller repertoire. Richness of each repertoire was evaluated using RTK rarefaction, the Chao1 estimator, and Recon v2.1 estimates of unobserved clonotypes. Generation probabilities for all TCRbeta clonotypes obtained by the gDNA method from several donors were computed using OLGA. The table comes from immuneACCESS by way of TCRdb, which keeps in-frame sequences with V and J called. Part of the clones is missing from these tables; in studies checked, under half for an unresolved V gene and the rest for unknown reasons. The V and J calls and the clone size are those of that table, but D and trimming were determined from the DNA. This sample is represented by a few million clones; about 93% of them were singletons. Of the sample, roughly 1.7% is held by the ten largest clones.

Results the study describes overall, beyond this receptor: About 5% of naive CD4, 3.5% of naive CD8, approximately 2.2% of memory CD4, and over 0.35% of memory CD8 clonotypes were shared across a few donors. Higher generation probabilities were observed for clonotypes shared by all four sorted-subset donors than for non-shared clonotypes. Pairwise subsampling led to the expectation that sequencing depth would affect the degree of clonotype sharing among donors. Incomplete sequencing was indicated by rarefaction of sorted-subset datasets, despite the large sequencing depth. The genetic and exposure-history diversity represented was limited by the small number of donors. Sampling was restricted to blood, and TCR repertoires in tissues likely differ from the TCR repertoires found in blood. Estimated clonotype richness was generally larger for naive than for memory subsets.

CD8 naive samples consisted of CD45RO-negative cells that were positively selected for CCR7, yielding a CD45RA+CCR7+ population without TemRA cells. Healthy HIV-negative adults with no recently reported acute infections or vaccinations were included as donors. Every donor was a Caucasian adult living in Nashville, Tennessee, USA. After blood collection by leukapheresis, PBMCs were isolated using Ficoll-Histopaque density gradient centrifugation and then cryopreserved in the vapor phase of liquid nitrogen. Purity and quantity of every magnetically sorted T cell population were checked by analytical flow cytometry. Genomic DNA was isolated from each sorted fraction and quantified by UV absorbance on a Nanodrop 2000c. A remark on this clone: It has no known antigen specificity. No clone much larger than this one lies a single base away; base qualities are absent.

Material: naive CD8+ T cells from PBMCs. What this sample's cell subset or site label stands for: CD45RA+CCR7+. The chain joins TRBV27 to TRBJ2-7, with 12 bases aligning to TRBD1. The sequence came from a man between 18 and 29 years old in good health. Some clones in this sample may be carry-over from other donors' samples. Read as DNA, the sequence is TGTGCCAGCAGGGGACAGGGGGCGGCGGACGAGCAGTACTTC. Translated, this is CASRGQGAADEQYF.